The 3 T cell receptor beta chains below were found in one sample sequenced in a study of shared clonotypes between healthy human individuals. The assay was immunoSEQ multiplex PCR, and TCRdb's table has in-frame clones only and misses some. The table has around 2.1 million clones, 90% to 96% seen once. Material: naive CD4+ T cells sorted from blood. Sample subset: CD45RA+ positively selected. Receptor source: a man between 18 and 35 years old in good health.

This chain links TRBV7-9 with TRBJ2-7, with TRBD2 identical over 9 bases. Germline V gives CDR1 SEHNR, CDR2 FQNEAQ (reference sequence). This CDR3 has 13 amino acids. J gave up 6 bases and V 5 bases, and 5 bases lay outside the gene matches. The CDR3: CASSAVLAGEQYF. CDR3 DNA sequence: TGTGCCAGCAGCGCGGTACTAGCGGGCGAGCAGTACTTC.

This chain joins TRBV28 and TRBJ1-4, with D unclear. CDR3 length: 14 amino acids. Germline assignment: CDR1 MDHEN and CDR2 SYDVKM. V dropped 3 bases and J dropped 4 bases, with 9 bases sitting between them. CDR3 region: CASSLVGINEKLFF. For the CDR3, the DNA is TGTGCCAGCAGTTTGGTGGGGATTAATGAAAAACTGTTTTTT.

Comment on this clone: Within the sample, other DNA sequences also encode this same CDR3. The CDR3 is CASSLDRGNTEAFF. CDR3 nucleotides: TGCGCCAGCAGCTTGGACAGGGGGAACACTGAAGCTTTCTTT. The chain combines TRBV5-1 with TRBJ1-1; TRBD1 matches at 7 bases. CDR1 SGHRS and CDR2 YFSETQ come from the germline V gene. There are 14 residues in the CDR3. J gave up 1 base and V 0 bases, and 0 bases lay outside the gene matches.